These 27 T cell receptor beta chains share one sample of origin, sequenced in a study of T cells in localized non-small cell lung cancer (dated by TCRdb to the early 2020s). The library was prepared using the immunoSEQ multiplex PCR assay. TCRdb mirrors the immuneACCESS table, restricted to in-frame sequences. Some clones are absent from its copies; in checked studies, under half trace to an unresolved V gene, and the reason for the others is unknown. The sample includes 1,500 or so clones, with under 30% observed a single time. The ten top clones hold 24% of the sample. The source was lung tumor tissue, collected before any cancer treatment. The receptors here all came from a man between 40 and 75 years old with stage II squamous cell lung carcinoma.

The CDR3 region has the DNA TGCGCCAGCAGCCAAGGAGTCGGACCCTACGAGCAGTACTTC. As protein: CASSQGVGPYEQYF. This chain links TRBV4-1 with TRBJ2-7; D is unresolved. With 1 base removed from V and 2 bases from J, the gap between germline ends came to 9 bases. Germline V gives CDR1 MGHRA, CDR2 YSYEKL. The CDR3 runs 14 residues.

The chain uses TRBV25-1 and TRBJ2-2; D is undetermined. The V gene's germline CDR1 is MGHDK and CDR2 SYGVNS. Trimming cost V 4 bases and J 3 bases, with 6 bases left between them. The CDR3 has 13 amino acids. In DNA, the CDR3 is TGTGCCAGCAGTGTTACCCACACCGGGGAGCTGTTTTTT. Translated, it gives CASSVTHTGELFF.

Here the CDR3 DNA reads TGCGCCAGCAGCCCCCACGGCACGAACACCGGGGAGCTGTTTTTT. It codes for CASSPHGTNTGELFF. This chain links TRBV5-1 with TRBJ2-2, with unresolved D. This CDR3 contains 15 residues. Germline CDR1 and CDR2: SGHRS and YFSETQ. The ends were cut back, 4 bases at V and 0 bases at J, with 10 bases in the middle.

The CDR3 reads CAISESGGPDHTGELFF. DNA of the CDR3: TGTGCCATCAGTGAGTCGGGGGGGCCGGACCACACCGGGGAGCTGTTTTTT. The rearrangement uses TRBV10-3 and TRBJ2-2; possible D gene TRBD2, 7 bases. CDR1 and CDR2 (germline): ENHRY, SYGVKD. This CDR3 comprises 17 residues. V lost 0 bases and J 3 bases, leaving 14 bases between the germline ends.

This clone is medium-sized (0.01 to 0.1%) by share. The V call is TRBV6-8, the J call TRBJ2-2; a possible D gene is TRBD1 (6 bases). The length of the CDR3 is 15 residues. CDR1 is MNHGY, CDR2 SAAAGT, per germline. Trimming took 5 bases from V and 1 from J, leaving 11 bases between them. The CDR3 region has the DNA TGTGCCAGCAGTGCTCGACAGGAGAACACCGGGGAGCTGTTTTTT. Protein sequence: CASSARQENTGELFF.

V and J are TRBV19 and TRBJ2-7, with TRBD2 matching 8 bases. CDR3 length: 14 amino acids. Losses at the gene ends were 3 bases for V and 1 base for J; bases not matched to a gene: 2. Germline values: CDR1 LNHDA, CDR2 SQIVND (reference sequence). CDR3 sequence: CASSIGGASYEQYF. CDR3 bases: TGTGCCAGTAGTATCGGGGGGGCTTCCTACGAGCAGTACTTC.

The CDR3 loop reads CATIFSLSGKGYEQYF. As DNA, the CDR3 is TGTGCCACGATTTTCTCCCTTAGCGGGAAGGGGTACGAGCAGTACTTC. The chain uses TRBV10-3 and TRBJ2-7; 8 nucleotides match TRBD2. V dropped 10 bases and J dropped 4; count of bases not matched to a gene: 18. The CDR3 sequence is 16 residues long. The germline V gene encodes CDR1 ENHRY and CDR2 SYGVKD.

This clone was seen a few times. V is TRBV6-8 and J is TRBJ1-3; TRBD1 matches 7 bases. Germline CDR1 is MNHGY and CDR2 is SAAAGT. V lost 4 bases, J lost 0 bases, and 9 bases stayed unmatched. The CDR3 covers 17 residues. CDR3 nucleotide sequence: TGTGCCAGCAGTTTCATCCGGGACAGCAGCTCTGGAAACACCATATATTTT. This encodes CASSFIRDSSSGNTIYF.

V and J are TRBV9 and TRBJ2-1; 7 bases align to TRBD1. In germline, CDR1 is SGDLS, CDR2 YYNGEE. The CDR3 is 12 amino acids. J gave up 8 bases and V 3 bases, and 2 bases lay outside the gene matches. The CDR3 region has the DNA TGTGCCAGCAGCGGAGGGGGCCATGAGCAGTTCTTC. Protein sequence: CASSGGGHEQFF.

The chain employs TRBV5-1 and TRBJ2-1; 8 bases fit TRBD2. The ends lost 2 bases at V and 2 bases at J; junction bases unmatched: 18. Germline V gene data show CDR1 as SGHRS and CDR2 as YFSETQ. CDR3 length equals 20 residues. CDR3 coding DNA: TGCGCCAGCAGCTTTTATCCTAGCGGGTCCGAGAGGGGGGCCTACAATGAGCAGTTCTTC. It yields the protein CASSFYPSGSERGAYNEQFF.

This clone was seen a handful of times. The chain's CDR3 is CASSPQVGQGGNQPQHF. The CDR3 bases are TGTGCCAGCAGCCCACAGGTGGGGCAGGGCGGGAATCAGCCCCAGCATTTT. V and J are TRBV11-3 and TRBJ1-5, with D possibly TRBD1 on 5 matching bases. The germline CDR1 and CDR2 sequences are SGHNT and YENEEA. Trimming took off 5 bases at V and 4 bases at J, with 21 bases between the two ends. This CDR3 is 17 amino acids long.

This clone is categorized as large. The genes are TRBV11-3 and TRBJ2-1; 9 bases agree with TRBD1. This CDR3 has 16 amino acids. The germline CDR1 and CDR2 sequences are SGHNT and YENEEA. The trim removed 5 bases at V and 2 bases at J, leaving 7 bases unmatched. The CDR3 sequence is CASSQQGAEAYNEQFF. The CDR3 nucleotides are TGTGCCAGCAGCCAACAGGGGGCTGAGGCCTACAATGAGCAGTTCTTC.

The chain employs TRBV11-3 and TRBJ1-3; maybe TRBD1 (6 bases). CDR1 is SGHNT, CDR2 YENEEA, per germline. Trimming left V 1 base short and J 0 bases short, with 10 bases between. This CDR3 has 16 residues. The CDR3 protein is CASSLGQAHSGNTIYF. CDR3 bases: TGTGCCAGCAGCTTAGGACAGGCGCACTCTGGAAACACCATATATTTT.

This clone qualifies as medium-sized. The J gene is TRBJ2-3, the V gene TRBV9, with 7 bases that match TRBD1. Germline V CDR1 and CDR2: SGDLS, YYNGEE. Germline trimming cut 0 bases from V and 10 bases from J; bases unmatched to any gene: 14. The CDR3 spans 16 residues. The CDR3 spells CASSVATGRDSFPQYF. The CDR3 DNA reads as TGTGCCAGCAGCGTAGCTACGGGCCGGGACAGCTTTCCGCAGTATTTT.

The V gene is TRBV7-5, the J gene TRBJ2-7; the table names TRBD2, a call not compared with the DNA. TRBV7-5 is assigned pseudogene status. The CDR3 has 14 residues. The CDR3 loop reads CASSPPSGSHEQYF. Here the CDR3 DNA reads TGTGCCAGCAGCCCGCCTAGCGGGAGCCACGAGCAGTACTTC.

By share, this clone counts as medium-sized. This chain links TRBV9 with TRBJ2-6; D may be TRBD1 (5 bases). This CDR3 region has 15 residues. Germline CDR1 reads SGDLS; CDR2 reads YYNGEE. V was shortened by 5 bases and J by 1 base, with 10 bases between the two germline ends. The DNA of the CDR3 is TGTGCCAGCAGACAGCAGGGTTCTGGGGCCAACGTCCTGACTTTC. Translating it yields CASRQQGSGANVLTF.

Relative to its sample, this clone is medium-sized. The genes are TRBV11-3 and TRBJ1-6, with 7 bases fitting TRBD1. Trimming removed 5 bases from V and 6 bases from J; junction bases left unmatched: 22. The CDR3 is 20 amino acids. In germline, CDR1 is SGHNT, CDR2 YENEEA. CDR3 sequence reads: CASSQYAILGTAQINSPLHF. The CDR3 nucleotides read TGTGCCAGCAGCCAATATGCAATTCTGGGGACAGCCCAAATTAATTCACCCCTCCACTTT.

This chain connects TRBV28 to TRBJ2-1; 11 positions match TRBD1. Germline loops: CDR1 MDHEN, CDR2 SYDVKM. V gave up 4 bases and J gave up 5 bases; unmatched junction bases: 13. The CDR3 has 18 amino acids. The CDR3 loop reads CASSSRGFGTGGNNEQFF. The CDR3 DNA follows: TGTGCCAGCAGTTCTAGGGGATTTGGGACAGGGGGTAACAATGAGCAGTTCTTC. The complete variable domain, with remaining parts taken from reference TRBV28 and TRBJ2-1, reads DVKVTQSSRYLVKRTGEKVFLECVQDMDHENMFWYRQDPGLGLRLIYFSYDVKMKEKGDIPEGYSVSREKKERFSLILESASTNQTSMYLCASSSRGFGTGGNNEQFFGPGTRLTVL.

This clone is termed medium-sized. The chain uses TRBV11-3 and TRBJ2-2; 8 positions agree with TRBD1. The CDR3 extends over 15 amino acids. Germline V gene lookup returns CDR1 SGHNT and CDR2 YENEEA. V lost 3 bases, J lost 6 bases, and 6 bases stayed unmatched. This chain's CDR3 is CASSLEDRVSGELFF. In DNA, the CDR3 is TGTGCCAGCAGCTTGGAGGACAGGGTGTCCGGGGAGCTGTTTTTT.

This clone was picked up one time. V is TRBV29-1 and J is TRBJ2-1; no firm D call. The germline V gene encodes CDR1 SQVTM and CDR2 ANQGSEA. The V end was cut by 0 bases, the J end by 6 bases, with 6 bases between. The CDR3 runs 12 residues. The CDR3 nucleotides are TGCAGCGTTGAAGAGGCAGTCAATGAGCAGTTCTTC. It encodes CSVEEAVNEQFF.

This clone came up a few times. The V gene is TRBV11-3, the J gene TRBJ1-1; D may be TRBD1 (5 bases). CDR3 size: 15 residues. Germline V gives CDR1 SGHNT, CDR2 YENEEA. V was clipped by 1 base and J by 1 base, with 10 bases between them. Here the CDR3 DNA reads TGTGCCAGCAGCTTAGGTGGGGCCTCGAACACTGAAGCTTTCTTT. This gives the protein CASSLGGASNTEAFF.

This clone was seen a handful of times. V usage is TRBV30 and J usage is TRBJ1-2; maybe TRBD1 (6 bases). Per germline, CDR1 GTSNPN and CDR2 SVGIG (reference sequence). This CDR3 has 16 amino acids. Trimming left V 2 bases short and J 1 base short, with 17 bases between. CDR3 nucleotides: TGTGCCTGGAGTATCCAGGGGTCAGAACTTAACTATGGCTACACCTTC. Translated, it gives CAWSIQGSELNYGYTF.

This clone has just a few counts. This rearrangement joins TRBV19 to TRBJ1-5; 10 positions agree with TRBD1. V was pared by 3 bases and J by 5 bases, with 4 bases of the junction left unmatched. From germline, CDR1 is LNHDA and CDR2 SQIVND (reference sequence). CDR3 size: 15 residues. This CDR3 reads CASSIWGTGDQPQHF. The CDR3 bases are TGTGCCAGTAGTATTTGGGGGACAGGGGATCAGCCCCAGCATTTT. The complete variable domain, with remaining parts taken from reference TRBV19 and TRBJ1-5, reads DGGITQSPKYLFRKEGQNVTLSCEQNLNHDAMYWYRQDPGQGLRLIYYSQIVNDFQKGDIAEGYSVSREKKESFPLTVTSAQKNPTAFYLCASSIWGTGDQPQHFGDGTRLSIL.

This clone showed up just a few times. This chain links TRBV11-3 with TRBJ2-7; D not resolved. V was pared by 6 bases and J by 0 bases, with 18 bases between. CDR3 size: 16 residues. The germline V gene has CDR1 SGHNT and CDR2 YENEEA. CDR3 nucleotides: TGTGCCAGCAGTAGTGACCCCCGTCTGAGCTCCTACGAGCAGTACTTC. Translation gives CASSSDPRLSSYEQYF.

This clone was counted a few times. The CDR3 DNA sequence: TGTGCCAGCAGCCCCCGAGCGGGAGGGCCCAACGAGCAGTACTTC. This encodes CASSPRAGGPNEQYF. The J gene is TRBJ2-7, the V gene TRBV9; 10 nucleotides agree with TRBD2. This CDR3 comprises 15 residues. From germline, CDR1 is SGDLS and CDR2 YYNGEE. V trimming: 4 bases; J trimming: 5 bases; junction bases outside the gene matches: 9.

The V call is TRBV5-1, the J call TRBJ1-1; tentative D call: TRBD1 (6 bases). Germline CDR1 SGHRS, CDR2 YFSETQ. The CDR3 is 14 residues long. V was trimmed by 2 bases and J by 2 bases, leaving 10 bases between them. The CDR3 nucleotides are TGCGCCAGCAGCTTCCAGGACAGTAACACTGAAGCTTTCTTT. Translation: CASSFQDSNTEAFF.

The J gene is TRBJ2-3, the V gene TRBV29-1; 8 nucleotides agree with TRBD2. The junction had 7 bases not matched to a gene; V was cut back by 4 bases and J by 4 bases. Germline V lookup: CDR1 SQVTM, CDR2 ANQGSEA. CDR3 length: 14 amino acids. This chain's CDR3 is CSVGVAGTADTQYF. Written as DNA, the CDR3 is TGCAGCGTTGGTGTAGCGGGAACAGCAGATACGCAGTATTTT.